This record looks at one T cell receptor (beta chain) sequence and its context. What antigen it recognizes has not been identified. The cohort was made up of approximately 670 healthy bone marrow donors. Cohort members were all nominally healthy when sampled, although unrecorded immune exposures were likely present. The donor tested CMV seropositive and was one of the 289 seropositive cohort members. Each donor provided a peripheral blood sample, and peripheral blood mononuclear cells were used for TCR beta sequencing. Genomic DNA was extracted from the blood cell samples with the Qiagen DNeasy Blood Extraction Kit. Libraries were prepared through the immunoSEQ multiplex PCR assay. A mixture of 60 forward primers for TCR Vbeta segments and 13 reverse primers for TCR Jbeta segments was used in the multiplex PCR. The CDR3 region of rearranged TCR beta genes was amplified from genomic DNA with a multiplex PCR assay. The Illumina HiSeq System was used to sequence the amplified TCR beta libraries as 87-base-pair reads. Regarding the original processing steps: In a later analysis, tens of millions of unique TCR beta chains were counted across the roughly 610 repertoires, and roughly 9.9 million of these chains were shared by at least two donors. Raw reads were error-corrected and collapsed into unique sequences with a nearest-neighbor algorithm that merged closely related sequences to remove PCR and sequencing errors. V, D and J gene segments were assigned by aligning CDR3 sequences to IMGT reference sequences. Each retained sequence needed at least a six-nucleotide match to both a V gene segment and a J gene segment. Rearrangements were called productive when the CDR3 lacked stop codons and stayed in frame with V and J; all others were non-productive. Following IMGT convention, CDR3 was defined as the stretch from the second conserved V-encoded cysteine up to the conserved J-encoded phenylalanine. Sequences without an unambiguous match to a single V gene segment were excluded from the earlier analysis of several hundred of the donors. An earlier analysis of about 600 of the donors called V segments functional above 56.7% productive rearrangements and segregating when the between-donor standard deviation exceeded 5%. A statistical classification framework was built to diagnose cytomegalovirus status from the catalog of TCR beta chain sequences. V and J gene assignment, in a later analysis, came from comparing TCR nucleotide sequences with IMGT/GENE-DB human TR gene sequences. A later analysis assigned CDR3 sequences and most-parsimonious VDJ recombination scenarios with the TCRdist pipeline. In a later analysis, each TCR beta chain was defined by its CDR3 amino acid sequence together with its V-gene family, and reads lacking a unique V-gene family were excluded. To address suspected cross-contamination and a sequencing artifact, a later analysis removed 550 to 750 highly shared, low-generation-probability nucleotide sequences. For each public chain, a later analysis derived a clonal expansion index from normalized ranks of inferred template counts within each repertoire. A later analysis computed generation probabilities with a VDJ recombination model fitted to out-of-frame rearrangements, and checked the results against IGoR. In a later analysis, TCR-TCR, TCR-HLA and TCR-CMV co-occurrence was scored with hypergeometric tests, and a repertoire-size bias correction was applied to TCR pairs. False discovery rates were estimated in a later analysis by permuting HLA or CMV assignments 20 times. A later analysis grouped co-occurring TCRs with DBSCAN, adding TCRdist sequence similarity when clustering within HLA-allele-positive subsets. Repertoires with fewer than 30,000 or more than 120,000 public chains were left out of co-occurrence clustering, as were four to six repertoires with anomalous nucleotide sharing. In TCRdb, the immuneACCESS table is reduced to in-frame sequences with V and J assigned. These tables do not hold every clone; where another copy was compared, an unresolved V gene accounts for under half, and the others remain unexplained. V, J and clone size are those of that table, while D and trimming were read from the DNA. The sample table includes approximately 71,000 clones. The ten top clones hold about 3.8% of the sample.

The sample is drawn from a study of cytomegalovirus exposure and HLA in healthy donors (dated by TCRdb to the late 2010s). Regarding the complete study: According to an earlier analysis of 587 of the donors, roughly 180 million T cells yielded roughly 110 million unique TCR beta sequences and about 300 Gb of sequence data. An early release that covered about 600 HLA-typed donors contained approximately 300 gigabases of sequencing data and around 85 million unique TCR sequences. Of the roughly 400 genotyped donors, 65% to 90% fell in the genetic ancestry cluster associated with self-reported Caucasian donors. The study aimed to test whether signatures of past pathogen exposure could be identified by cataloging public T cell receptors. The study profiled the T cell repertoires of about 720 subjects by immunosequencing and related them to cytomegalovirus serostatus. A separate validation cohort of 100 to 150 different subjects was used in addition to the roughly 720-subject first cohort. To predict cytomegalovirus infection status, the study brought together high-throughput TCR immunosequencing, statistical association of individual TCRs with disease status, and machine learning. A later analysis re-examined previously published TCR beta repertoires from several hundred donors and added high-resolution HLA genotyping to investigate patterns of TCR occurrence. The later analysis used no new phenotypic data to find candidate immune exposures, relying instead on TCR beta sequences and their occurrence across donors. To decide whether each TCR beta V gene segment behaved as functional or pseudogenic, an earlier analysis of approximately 600 of the donors relied on high-throughput TCR beta sequencing. Donor age, sex, ethnicity and CMV serostatus were compiled alongside the repertoire data. A later genetic analysis took genome-wide SNP genotypes for about three fifths of the 666 donors and used that subset as a discovery cohort. All discovery cohort repertoires had been generated on a single sequencing platform. Both class I and class II loci were covered by HLA typing, at four-digit resolution. The number of typed donors differed by locus: about 620-630 for A, B, C, DRB1 and DQB1; 500 to 550 for DQA1; 606 for DPA1; and roughly 490 for DPB1. Several DR-DQ haplotypes were treated as single units for association and clustering because of strong linkage in the cohort. Among 300 to 450 genotyped donors of the cohort, an average of around 240,000 unique TCR beta nucleotide sequences were sequenced per donor, 15% to 20% of them non-productive. What the study reported, not specific to this receptor: In vitro tests confirmed that a few of the cytomegalovirus-associated TCR beta chains recognize cytomegalovirus antigens. The authors suggested that the approach could potentially be extended to other disease states and immunological phenotypes. A cluster of highly shared sequence variants was judged likely to be a technical artifact of the sequencing pipeline. Assigning TCR associations to individual alleles was difficult when HLA alleles, especially DR and DQ, strongly co-occurred. A later analysis found that most CMV-associated TCR beta chains appeared HLA-restricted, with HLA associations seemingly driven largely by CMV exposure. For the cohort, immune exposure information was limited to CMV serostatus. The classifier was reported to diagnose cytomegalovirus status with high specificity and sensitivity in both the original and validation cohorts. Because some donors lacked HLA typing at each locus, the association tests relied only on the typed subset. The cohort was sequenced for TCR beta chains only, and without alpha or paired-chain data the features that could be detected were limited. Across donors, most TCR sequences were observed very rarely, whereas some public TCRs were present in many individuals. A further reported finding was that TCR beta sequences accurately predicted the HLA-A and HLA-B alleles for most subjects in the first cohort. Over 15 rarely observed V segments, including chromosome 9 orphons, were excluded from the earlier analysis of approximately 500 of the donors because counts were too low. Sequencing depth was assumed to be roughly uniform across donors in the presence/absence analyses, though that assumption may not hold. In a later analysis, the rate of TCR association differed among HLA loci, with DRB1 alleles having the most associated TCRs and HLA-C alleles having the fewest. Several of the top co-occurrence clusters appeared to be linked to parvovirus B19, influenza, CMV and Epstein-Barr virus, according to a later analysis. A later genetic analysis reported fewer N-insertions in productive TCRs among donors in an Asian-associated ancestry cluster than the roughly 700-donor mean. V-gene and J-gene trimming of TCR beta chains was associated with a missense DCLRE1C variant in a later genetic analysis, and the association was replicated in an independent cohort. A later analysis found that HLA-associated TCR beta chains were more clonally expanded and had lower generation probabilities than equally common non-associated chains. The study gave a list of about 150 TCR beta chains associated with cytomegalovirus. In a later analysis, some 18,000 TCR beta sequences were associated with specific HLA alleles at a false discovery rate of 0.05. Broadly in line with IMGT annotations, most TCR beta V segments showed up in productive rearrangements about 90% or about 30% of the time in an earlier analysis of several hundred of the donors. Correlated functional status among segregating V segments might reflect linkage disequilibrium, but an unknown experimental factor could not be ruled out.

Sample: PBMCs. The clonotype originates from a female donor in good health and CMV-seropositive.

The sequence in DNA is TGCGCCAGCAGCTTGGCACTGGTCACAGATACGCAGTATTTT. This encodes CASSLALVTDTQYF. The rearrangement joined TRBV5-1 to TRBJ2-3; no D segment can be confidently identified. The CDR1 and CDR2 encoded by the germline V gene are SGHRS and YFSETQ. The V end loses 0 bases and the J end loses 2 bases, and a stretch of 7 bases separates them. The CDR3 goes from the cysteine to the phenylalanine over 14 residues. Kept here is only the CDR3 DNA, which spans 42 bases and is read in frame from base 1.